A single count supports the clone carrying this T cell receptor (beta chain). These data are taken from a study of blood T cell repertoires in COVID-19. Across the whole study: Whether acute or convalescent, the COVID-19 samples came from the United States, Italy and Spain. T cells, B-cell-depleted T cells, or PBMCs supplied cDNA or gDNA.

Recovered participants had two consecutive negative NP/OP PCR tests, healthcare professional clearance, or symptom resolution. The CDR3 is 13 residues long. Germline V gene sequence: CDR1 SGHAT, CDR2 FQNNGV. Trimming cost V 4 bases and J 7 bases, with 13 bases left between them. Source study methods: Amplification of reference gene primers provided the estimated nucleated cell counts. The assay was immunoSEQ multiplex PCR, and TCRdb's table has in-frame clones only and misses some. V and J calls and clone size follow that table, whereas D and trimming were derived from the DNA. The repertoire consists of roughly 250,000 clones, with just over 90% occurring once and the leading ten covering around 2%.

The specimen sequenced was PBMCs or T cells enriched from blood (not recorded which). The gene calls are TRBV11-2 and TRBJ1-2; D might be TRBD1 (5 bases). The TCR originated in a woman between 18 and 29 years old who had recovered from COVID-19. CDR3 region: CASSSGGGGGYTF. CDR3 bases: TGTGCCAGCAGCTCCGGGGGGGGAGGTGGCTACACCTTC.